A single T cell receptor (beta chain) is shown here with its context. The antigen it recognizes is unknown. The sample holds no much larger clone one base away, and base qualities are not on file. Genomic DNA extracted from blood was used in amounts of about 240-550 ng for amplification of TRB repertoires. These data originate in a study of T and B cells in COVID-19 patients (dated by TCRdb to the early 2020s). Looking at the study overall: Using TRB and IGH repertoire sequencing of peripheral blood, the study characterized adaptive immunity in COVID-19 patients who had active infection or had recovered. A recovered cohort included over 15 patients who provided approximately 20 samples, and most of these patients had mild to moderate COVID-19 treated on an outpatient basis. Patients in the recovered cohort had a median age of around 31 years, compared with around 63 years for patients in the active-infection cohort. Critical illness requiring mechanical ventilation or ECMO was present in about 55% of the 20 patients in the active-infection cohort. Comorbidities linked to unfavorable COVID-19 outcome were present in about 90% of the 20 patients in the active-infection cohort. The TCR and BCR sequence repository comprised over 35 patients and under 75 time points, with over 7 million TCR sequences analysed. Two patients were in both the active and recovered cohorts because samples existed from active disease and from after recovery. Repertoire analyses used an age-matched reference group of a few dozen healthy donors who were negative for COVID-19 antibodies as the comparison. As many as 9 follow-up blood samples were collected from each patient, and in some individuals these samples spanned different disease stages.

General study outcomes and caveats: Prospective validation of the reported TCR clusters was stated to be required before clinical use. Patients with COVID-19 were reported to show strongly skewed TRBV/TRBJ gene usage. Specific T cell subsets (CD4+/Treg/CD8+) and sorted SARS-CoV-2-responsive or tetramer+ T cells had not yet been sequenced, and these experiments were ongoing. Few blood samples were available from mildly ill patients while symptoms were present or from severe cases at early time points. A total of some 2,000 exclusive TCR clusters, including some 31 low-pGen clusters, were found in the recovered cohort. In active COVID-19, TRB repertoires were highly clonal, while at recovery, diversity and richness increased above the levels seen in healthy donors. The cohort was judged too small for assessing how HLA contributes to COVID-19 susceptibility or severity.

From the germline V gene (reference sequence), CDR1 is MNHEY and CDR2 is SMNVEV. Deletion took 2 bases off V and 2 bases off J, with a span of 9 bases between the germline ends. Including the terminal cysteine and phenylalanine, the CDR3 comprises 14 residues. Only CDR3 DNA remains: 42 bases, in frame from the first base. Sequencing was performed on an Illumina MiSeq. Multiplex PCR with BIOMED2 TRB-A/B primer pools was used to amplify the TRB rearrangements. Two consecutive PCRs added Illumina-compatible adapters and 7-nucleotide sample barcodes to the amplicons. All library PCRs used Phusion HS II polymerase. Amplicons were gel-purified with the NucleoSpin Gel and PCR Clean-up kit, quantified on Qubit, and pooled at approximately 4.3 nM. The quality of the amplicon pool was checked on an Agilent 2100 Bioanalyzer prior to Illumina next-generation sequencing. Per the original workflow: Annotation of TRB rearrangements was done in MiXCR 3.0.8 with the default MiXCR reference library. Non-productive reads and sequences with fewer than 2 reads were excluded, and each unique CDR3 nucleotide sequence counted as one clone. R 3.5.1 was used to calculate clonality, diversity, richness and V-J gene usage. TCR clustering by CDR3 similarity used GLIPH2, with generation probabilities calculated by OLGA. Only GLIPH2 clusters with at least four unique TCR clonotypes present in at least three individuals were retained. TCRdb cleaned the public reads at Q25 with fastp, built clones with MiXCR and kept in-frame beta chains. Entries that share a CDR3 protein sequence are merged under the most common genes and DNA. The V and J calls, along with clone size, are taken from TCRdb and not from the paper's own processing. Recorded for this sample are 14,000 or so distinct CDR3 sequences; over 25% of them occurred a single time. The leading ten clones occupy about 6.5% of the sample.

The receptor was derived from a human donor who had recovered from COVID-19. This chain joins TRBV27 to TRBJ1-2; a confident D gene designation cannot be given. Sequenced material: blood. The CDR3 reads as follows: CASSLAGFNYGYTF. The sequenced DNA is TGTGCCAGCAGTTTAGCGGGGTTCAACTATGGCTACACCTTC.